One and the same sample provided the 26 T cell receptor beta chains below, sequenced in a study of molecular identifiers for immune sequencing clone quantification. Each CDR3 protein gets one entry after TCRdb re-called the PCR reads with MiXCR. The top ten clones hold over 1.2% of a sample with over 55,000 distinct CDR3 sequences, around 17% of them seen once. What was sequenced was naive CD8+ T cells from blood, with Jurkat cell RNA spiked in. Specified subset: FACS-sorted CD8+CD4-CCR7+CD45RA+ naive T cells. These TCRs come from a human donor in good health. Some libraries in this study had Jurkat cell RNA spiked in.

The chain combines TRBV24-1 with TRBJ2-1; TRBD2 might be the D (5 bases). CDR1 is KGHDR and CDR2 is SFDVKD in the germline V gene. V was clipped by 9 bases and J by 0 bases, with 14 bases between them. This CDR3 contains 15 residues. CDR3 in amino acids: CATVGGSGSYNEQFF. As DNA, the CDR3 is TGTGCCACCGTGGGTGGGAGCGGCTCCTACAATGAGCAGTTCTTC.

The rearrangement joins TRBV4-3 to TRBJ2-7, with TRBD1 matching over 9 bases. With V trimmed by 4 bases and J by 0 bases, 4 bases remained unmatched. Looked up from germline, CDR1 is LGHNA and CDR2 is YSLEER. CDR3 length equals 15 residues. CDR3 protein: CASSLAGQGSYEQYF. The CDR3 bases are TGCGCCAGCAGCCTTGCGGGACAGGGCTCCTACGAGCAGTACTTC.

This clonotype was seen at least ten times. The gene calls are TRBV30 and TRBJ2-7, with TRBD2 as a possible D gene (5 bases). The CDR3 length is 13 residues. Per germline, CDR1 GTSNPN and CDR2 SVGIG (reference sequence). CDR3 bases: TGTGCGAGTATGGGTAGCGACTCCTACGAGCAGTACTTC. This translates into CASMGSDSYEQYF.

The sample holds many counts of this clonotype. The chain combines TRBV19 with TRBJ1-1; 8 bases line up with TRBD1. The CDR3 covers 14 residues. The J segment lost 3 bases and the V segment lost 4 bases, leaving 4 bases of the junction unmatched. Germline V gene sequence: CDR1 LNHDA, CDR2 SQIVND (reference sequence). The CDR3 DNA sequence: TGTGCCAGTAGTAGGGCAGGGGGCTACACTGAAGCTTTCTTT. Its protein product is CASSRAGGYTEAFF. Full variable domain (outside the CDR3, taken from reference TRBV19 and TRBJ1-1): DGGITQSPKYLFRKEGQNVTLSCEQNLNHDAMYWYRQDPGQGLRLIYYSQIVNDFQKGDIAEGYSVSREKKESFPLTVTSAQKNPTAFYLCASSRAGGYTEAFFGQGTRLTVV.

This clonotype was seen ten or more times. The V gene is TRBV15, the J gene TRBJ1-5; possible D gene TRBD1, 6 bases. Germline-derived CDR1 and CDR2 are LNHNV and YYDKDF (reference sequence). This CDR3 is built from 17 residues. V was trimmed by 3 bases and J by 6 bases, leaving 21 bases between them. CDR3 amino acids: CATSRTAGDLRGQPQHF. The CDR3 nucleotides are TGTGCCACCAGCAGGACGGCAGGGGATCTTCGGGGTCAGCCCCAGCATTTT.

At least ten counts were recorded for this clonotype. The chain recombines TRBV3-1 with TRBJ2-1; D uncertain. The germline V and J ends were trimmed by 4 bases and 0 bases, with 16 bases remaining between them. Germline assignment: CDR1 LGHDT and CDR2 YNNKEL (reference sequence). The CDR3 length is 17 residues. The CDR3 region has the DNA TGTGCCAGCAGCCCCAGAGCCCGGGTGAGCTCCTACAATGAGCAGTTCTTC. Amino acids: CASSPRARVSSYNEQFF.

This clonotype showed up many times. V gene TRBV28 combines with J gene TRBJ2-3, with 7 bases identical to TRBD2. V dropped 5 bases and J dropped 3; count of bases not matched to a gene: 11. In germline, CDR1 is MDHEN, CDR2 SYDVKM. The CDR3 has 16 amino acids. The CDR3, as DNA: TGTGCCAGCAGTCCCTGGACTAGTGAAAGGACAGATACGCAGTATTTT. This sequence encodes CASSPWTSERTDTQYF.

This clonotype was seen ten or more times. This chain connects TRBV19 to TRBJ1-5; D uncertain. Per germline, CDR1 LNHDA and CDR2 SQIVND (reference sequence). The CDR3 runs 15 residues. With 3 bases removed from V and 1 base from J, the gap between germline ends came to 10 bases. The CDR3 spells CASSIAGLSNQPQHF. Written as DNA, the CDR3 is TGTGCCAGTAGTATCGCAGGCCTCAGCAATCAGCCCCAGCATTTT.

The chain is built from TRBV12-3 or TRBV12-4 and TRBJ2-1, with D unresolved. V shed 5 bases and J shed 0 bases, with 8 bases lying between them. The CDR3 is made up of 14 amino acids. The CDR3 region is CASSTTPSYNEQFF. As DNA, the CDR3 is TGTGCCAGCAGTACTACCCCCTCCTACAATGAGCAGTTCTTC.

This clonotype appeared many times. The V gene is TRBV20-1, the J gene TRBJ2-7; TRBD1 aligns across 11 bases. CDR1 is DFQATT and CDR2 is SNEGSKA in the germline V gene (reference sequence). The length of the CDR3 is 13 residues. V shed 5 bases and J 3 bases; nucleotides not matched to a gene: 3. CDR3 in DNA: TGCAGTGCTCCAGGGACAGGGGGCTACGAGCAGTACTTC. Its translation: CSAPGTGGYEQYF.

Ten or more counts support this clonotype. The CDR3: CSAEIAGDDLGKTQYF. In DNA, the CDR3 is TGCAGTGCGGAGATAGCGGGGGATGACCTCGGAAAGACCCAGTACTTC. V gene TRBV20-1 combines with J gene TRBJ2-5; 9 nucleotides agree with TRBD2. Germline loops: CDR1 DFQATT, CDR2 SNEGSKA (reference sequence). The V and J ends lost 6 bases and 6 bases, in that order; junction bases with no gene match: 17. The CDR3 sequence is 16 residues long.

The chain recombines TRBV20-1 with TRBJ2-7; 9 nucleotides line up with TRBD2. The CDR3 is made up of 17 amino acids. Germline CDR1 and CDR2: DFQATT and SNEGSKA (reference sequence). The trim removed 1 base at V and 3 bases at J, leaving 13 bases unmatched. This chain's CDR3 is CSARARYLAGVFYEQYF. CDR3 sequence (DNA): TGCAGTGCTAGAGCGCGTTATTTAGCGGGAGTATTCTACGAGCAGTACTTC.

In the case of this clonotype: Given the absence of the conserved phenylalanine or tryptophan at the CDR3 end, a read error is likely. The chain uses TRBV7-8 and TRBJ2-7, with 9 nucleotides matching TRBD2. Germline V gene lookup returns CDR1 SGHVS and CDR2 FQNEAQ. The V and J ends lost 1 base and 2 bases, in that order; junction bases with no gene match: 3. The CDR3 totals 15 residues. CDR3 nucleotide sequence: TGTGCCAGCAGCTTAGGACTAGCGGAAGCCTACGAGCAGTACTAC. This gives the protein CASSLGLAEAYEQYY.

This rearrangement joins TRBV19 to TRBJ2-7; D is undetermined. Trimming removed 1 base at V and 7 bases at J, with 17 bases between. In germline, CDR1 is LNHDA, CDR2 SQIVND (reference sequence). The CDR3 sequence is 15 residues long. CDR3 loop: CASSIGANALGEQYF. Here the CDR3 DNA reads TGTGCCAGTAGTATAGGGGCTAACGCCCTGGGTGAGCAGTACTTC.

There are many counts of this clonotype. The V call is TRBV11-2, the J call TRBJ1-2; TRBD1 agrees at 9 bases. There are 16 residues in the CDR3. In germline, CDR1 is SGHAT, CDR2 FQNNGV. V was pared by 2 bases and J by 4 bases, with 8 bases of the junction left unmatched. Here the CDR3 reads CASSLRTGGQGYGYTF. The DNA of the CDR3 is TGTGCCAGCAGCTTACGTACAGGGGGCCAGGGCTATGGCTACACCTTC.

This clonotype was seen at least ten times. V and J are TRBV4-1 and TRBJ2-7; 9 positions match TRBD1. Losses at the gene ends were 6 bases for V and 7 bases for J; bases not matched to a gene: 4. This CDR3 is built from 12 residues. Per the germline V gene, CDR1 is MGHRA and CDR2 is YSYEKL. CDR3 amino acids: CASRGQGREQYF. CDR3 bases: TGCGCCAGCAGGGGACAGGGAAGGGAGCAGTACTTC.

This clonotype was counted only a few times. This chain uses TRBV6-1 with TRBJ2-5, with D uncertain. The CDR3 is 10 amino acids. Germline loops: CDR1 MNHNS, CDR2 SASEGT. V lost 7 bases and J lost 4, with 4 bases in between. The chain's CDR3 is CASTGETQYF. The CDR3 region has the DNA TGTGCCAGCACGGGAGAGACCCAGTACTTC.

This clonotype occurred a few times. The chain joins TRBV7-8 to TRBJ1-5, with D maybe TRBD1 (6 bases). Germline CDR1 and CDR2: SGHVS and FQNEAQ. The CDR3 extends over 15 amino acids. Trimming cost V 1 base and J 2 bases, with 9 bases left between them. The DNA for the CDR3 is TGTGCCAGCAGCTTAGTTCCAGGGGGCAATCAGCCCCAGCATTTT. Its protein is CASSLVPGGNQPQHF.

This clonotype was seen ten or more times. V gene TRBV2 combines with J gene TRBJ2-1; D remains ambiguous. This CDR3 contains 14 residues. Germline V lookup: CDR1 SNHLY, CDR2 FYNNEI. V gave up 7 bases and J gave up 2 bases, with 12 bases separating them. CDR3 residues: CASKEDRTYNEQFF. In DNA form, the CDR3 reads TGTGCCAGCAAAGAGGACCGAACCTACAATGAGCAGTTCTTC. The full variable domain, in which reference TRBV2 and TRBJ2-1 provide the parts outside the CDR3, is EPEVTQTPSHQVTQMGQEVILRCVPISNHLYFYWYRQILGQKVEFLVSFYNNEISEKSEIFDDQFSVERPDGSNFTLKIRSTKLEDSAMYFCASKEDRTYNEQFFGPGTRLTVL.

This clonotype was seen many times. This sequence joins TRBV27 and TRBJ1-5; D is possibly TRBD1 (5 bases). Per germline, CDR1 MNHEY and CDR2 SMNVEV (reference sequence). This CDR3 has 17 residues. The germline V and J ends were trimmed by 5 bases and 4 bases, with 21 bases remaining between them. The CDR3 reads CASSPYGAGYRNQPQHF. The CDR3 nucleotides are TGTGCCAGCAGTCCTTATGGGGCAGGGTATCGAAATCAGCCCCAGCATTTT.

Remarks on this clonotype: This could be a read error, since a much larger clone is one nucleotide away. CDR3 loop: CASSQAGLTTEAFF. CDR3 DNA: TGCGCCAGCAGCCAAGCAGGACTTACAACTGAAGCTTTCTTT. The gene calls are TRBV4-1 and TRBJ1-1; no clear D gene. The CDR3 covers 14 residues. The V gene's germline CDR1 is MGHRA and CDR2 YSYEKL. V lost 1 base and J lost 5, with 11 bases in between.

This clonotype was recorded many times. This chain connects TRBV7-9 to TRBJ2-3; D is ambiguous. Germline lookup yields CDR1 SEHNR and CDR2 FQNEAQ (reference sequence). This CDR3 region has 13 residues. V lost 8 bases and J lost 7, with 16 bases in between. CDR3 nucleotides: TGTGCCAGCTTCGGGCTATCGTTGCATACGCAGTATTTT. Amino acids: CASFGLSLHTQYF. The whole variable domain, remainder taken from reference TRBV7-9 and TRBJ2-3, is DTGVSQNPRHKITKRGQNVTFRCDPISEHNRLYWYRQTLGQGPEFLTYFQNEAQLEKSRLLSDRFSAERPKGSFSTLEIQRTEQGDSAMYLCASFGLSLHTQYFGPGTRLTVL.

The rearrangement uses TRBV24-1 and TRBJ2-1; 11 bases fit TRBD2. V shed 6 bases, J shed 1 base, and the junction held 25 bases outside the gene matches. CDR1 is KGHDR, CDR2 SFDVKD, per germline. The CDR3 consists of 23 residues. The CDR3 here is CATSSPNITSGRKGRTSYNEQFF. The DNA of the CDR3 is TGTGCCACCAGTAGCCCAAACATAACTAGCGGGAGAAAAGGCCGAACATCCTACAATGAGCAGTTCTTC.

This clonotype was observed a few times. The chain carries TRBV7-8 and TRBJ2-7; D may match TRBD1 or TRBD2 (5 bases each). Trimming removed 4 bases at V and 2 bases at J, with 12 bases between. CDR3 length: 14 residues. Germline V gene data show CDR1 as SGHVS and CDR2 as FQNEAQ. CDR3 loop: CASSSWDGTYEQYF. Written as DNA, the CDR3 is TGTGCCAGCAGCTCATGGGACGGAACCTACGAGCAGTACTTC.

At least ten counts were recorded for this clonotype. This sequence joins TRBV20-1 and TRBJ1-2, with D hard to call. This CDR3 has 16 residues. Germline V lookup: CDR1 DFQATT, CDR2 SNEGSKA (reference sequence). The ends were cut back, 0 bases at V and 5 bases at J, with 19 bases in the middle. Written as DNA, the CDR3 is TGCAGTGCTAGAGATCCGAGGCCGTCGGCGGCTTATGGCTACACCTTC. Its protein is CSARDPRPSAAYGYTF.

This clonotype was seen many times. The gene calls are TRBV11-2 and TRBJ2-1; D call uncertain. The CDR3 contains 12 residues. CDR1 is SGHAT, CDR2 FQNNGV, per germline. V shed 1 base and J shed 7 bases, with 5 bases lying between them. CDR3 in amino acids: CASSLVVNEQFF. The CDR3 DNA is TGTGCCAGCAGCTTAGTTGTTAATGAGCAGTTCTTC.